This T cell receptor beta chain came from a study of T-cell reconstitution after alpha-beta-depleted transplantation in children. TCRbeta library construction was performed incorporating unique molecular identifiers. TCRdb processed the PCR reads anew with MiXCR; each CDR3 protein has one entry. The data show 200,000 to 250,000 distinct CDR3 sequences, about 9.2% seen once. The CDR3 runs to 13 residues. Trimming removed 5 bases from V and 4 bases from J, with 12 bases in between. Germline CDR1 is SQVTM and CDR2 is ANQGSEA. This clonotype has more than one count but fewer than ten. The rearrangement links TRBV29-1 to TRBJ1-3; no clear D gene. This receptor was taken from a human donor who donated a stem cell graft to a child with acute lymphoblastic leukemia. Source: PBMCs from the stem cell graft donor, taken from the stem cell graft. This CDR3 reads CSVQFRGGNTIYF. The CDR3 region has the DNA TGCAGCGTTCAATTCCGGGGAGGAAACACCATATATTTT.